These 5 T cell receptor beta chains were all obtained from the same sample, sequenced in a study of identical twins. TCRdb called the 5' RACE reads again in MiXCR, with one record for every CDR3 protein. Here the sample spans 460,000 or so distinct CDR3 sequences, approximately 15% being singletons. In addition, the sample was reused for a study of yellow fever vaccine responses in identical twins.

Specimen: CD4+ T cells sorted from blood. These receptors all stem from a young woman in good health.

This clonotype occurred a few times. V gene TRBV20-1 combines with J gene TRBJ1-5; the D is unclear. V was trimmed by 5 bases and J by 4 bases, leaving 9 bases between them. The CDR3 is 12 residues long. Germline CDR1 DFQATT, CDR2 SNEGSKA (reference sequence). The CDR3 loop reads CSAGSINQPQHF. CDR3 sequence (DNA): TGCAGTGCTGGCTCAATTAATCAGCCCCAGCATTTT.

The chain couples TRBV7-2 to TRBJ2-7, with TRBD1 as a possible D gene (5 bases). V was clipped by 1 base and J by 2 bases, with 9 bases between them. Germline-derived CDR1 and CDR2 are SGHTA and FQGNSA. CDR3 length equals 14 residues. DNA for the CDR3: TGTGCCAGCAGCTTAGAGGGGTCTCCCTACGAGCAGTACTTC. Protein product: CASSLEGSPYEQYF.

This clonotype was counted between two and nine times. DNA for the CDR3: TGCAGCGTGGGGGAGGTCACAGATACGCAGTATTTT. Translation: CSVGEVTDTQYF. The chain uses TRBV29-1 and TRBJ2-3; possibly TRBD2 for D (6 bases). This CDR3 comprises 12 residues. Germline assignment: CDR1 SQVTM and CDR2 ANQGSEA. V lost 6 bases and J 2 bases, leaving 9 bases between the germline ends.

The rearrangement links TRBV11-1 to TRBJ2-5, with 7 bases lining up with TRBD1. The J segment lost 5 bases and the V segment lost 5 bases, leaving 5 bases of the junction unmatched. Germline V gives CDR1 SGHAT, CDR2 FQDESV (reference sequence). The CDR3 has 13 amino acids. The chain's CDR3 is CASSRQGFETQYF. In DNA, the CDR3 is TGTGCCAGCAGCAGACAGGGATTCGAGACCCAGTACTTC.

V gene TRBV20-1 combines with J gene TRBJ2-1; D is undetermined. CDR1 DFQATT and CDR2 SNEGSKA come from the germline V gene (reference sequence). The CDR3 sequence is 12 residues long. V lost 3 bases and J 8 bases, leaving 11 bases between the germline ends. For the CDR3, the DNA is TGCAGTGCTAGCGGGCCATTCGATGAGCAGTTCTTC. Translated: CSASGPFDEQFF.